The TCR beta chain under discussion was sequenced for a study of a mutant IDH1 vaccine in newly diagnosed glioma. At the level of the study: Those enrolled had earlier been treated with radiotherapy, temozolomide, or both, mostly both.

Time point described: baseline, week 1 (first vaccination visit). Specified treatment: pre-vaccination baseline after standard-of-care therapy. The length of the CDR3 is 15 residues. Germline CDR1 and CDR2: SGHRS and YFSETQ. Trimming left V 4 bases short and J 0 bases short, with 13 bases between. Method: immunoSEQ multiplex PCR; TCRdb's copy keeps in-frame clones and lacks some. This sample has 80,000 to 100,000 clones, with over 70% found just once. Sequencing used PBMCs, obtained from a glioma patient treated with radiotherapy, temozolomide or both. The clonotype originates from a man aged 40-55 years with glioma. Some clones in this sample may be carry-over from other donors' samples. The V call is TRBV5-1, the J call TRBJ1-1; unclear D gene. The DNA of the CDR3 is TGCGCCAGCAGCCGCGGATGGGCGGTGAACACTGAAGCTTTCTTT. Protein: CASSRGWAVNTEAFF.